Following are 18 T cell receptor beta chains from one sample sequenced in a study of cytomegalovirus exposure and HLA in healthy donors. The PCR contained 60 Vbeta and 13 Jbeta primers. Only in-frame clones appear in the TCRdb table, and some are missing; sequencing was by immunoSEQ multiplex PCR. The profile covers some 180,000 clones, with roughly 10% appearing a single time and over 1% taken by the ten largest. Sequenced material: PBMCs. These receptors all stem from a woman aged 25 to 45 in good health and CMV-seropositive.

This clone has just a few counts. V usage is TRBV6-5 and J usage is TRBJ2-7; TRBD2 matches 13 bases. From germline, CDR1 is MNHEY and CDR2 SVGAGI. Trimming cost V 5 bases and J 0 bases; bases outside gene matches: 1. There are 15 residues in the CDR3. The CDR3 is CASSRTSGSSYEQYF. For the CDR3, the DNA is TGTGCCAGCAGTAGGACTAGCGGGAGCTCCTACGAGCAGTACTTC.

V usage is TRBV11-2 and J usage is TRBJ2-5; TRBD1 matches 9 bases. Per germline, CDR1 SGHAT and CDR2 FQNNGV. This CDR3 comprises 14 residues. J was trimmed by 5 bases and V by 1 base; bases with no gene match: 2. CDR3 in amino acids: CASSLAGTGETQYF. CDR3 in DNA: TGTGCCAGCAGCTTAGCCGGGACAGGGGAGACCCAGTACTTC.

This clone has just a few counts. V and J are TRBV5-1 and TRBJ1-1; D not resolved. Germline assignment: CDR1 SGHRS and CDR2 YFSETQ. Trimming cost V 1 base and J 4 bases, with 11 bases left between them. The CDR3 loop spans 14 amino acids. DNA for the CDR3: TGCGCCAGCAGCTTGAATCCGTTAGTCACTGAAGCTTTCTTT. Protein: CASSLNPLVTEAFF.

CDR3 in DNA: TGCGCCAGCAGCCCCGGGAGAGATACGCAGTATTTT. This codes for CASSPGRDTQYF. The V and J genes are TRBV5-1 and TRBJ2-3; a possible D gene is TRBD2 (6 bases). In germline, CDR1 is SGHRS, CDR2 YFSETQ. The CDR3 length is 12 residues. The V end lost 4 bases, the J end lost 5 bases, and 8 bases lay between the germline ends.

This clone was counted a few times. The chain couples TRBV5-6 to TRBJ2-7; D is unclear. The ends were cut back, 1 base at V and 0 bases at J, with 8 bases in the middle. CDR1 SGHDT and CDR2 YYEEEE come from the germline V gene. CDR3 size: 14 residues. This CDR3 is CASSLPTVSYEQYF. The CDR3 nucleotides are TGTGCCAGCAGCTTGCCAACAGTCTCCTACGAGCAGTACTTC. The entire variable domain, with the rest obtained from reference TRBV5-6 and TRBJ2-7, is as follows: DAGVTQSPTHLIKTRGQQVTLRCSPKSGHDTVSWYQQALGQGPQFIFQYYEEEERQRGNFPDRFSGHQFPNYSSELNVNALLLGDSALYLCASSLPTVSYEQYFGPGTRLTVT.

This chain uses TRBV6-5 with TRBJ2-3; 11 bases agree with TRBD2. Germline V gene sequence: CDR1 MNHEY, CDR2 SVGAGI. The CDR3 is 15 amino acids. J was trimmed by 4 bases and V by 6 bases; bases with no gene match: 6. The CDR3 here is CASRSGTSGSDTQYF. The CDR3 DNA follows: TGTGCCAGCAGGTCCGGGACTAGCGGATCAGATACGCAGTATTTT.

The V gene is TRBV6-5, the J gene TRBJ2-1; 8 nucleotides agree with TRBD2. The CDR3 consists of 15 residues. The junction had 5 bases not matched to a gene; V was cut back by 7 bases and J by 0 bases. CDR1 and CDR2 from the germline V gene are MNHEY and SVGAGI. The CDR3 nucleotides are TGTGCCAGCATGACGAGCGGGAGCTCCTACAATGAGCAGTTCTTC. Its protein product is CASMTSGSSYNEQFF.

The V and J genes are TRBV28 and TRBJ2-4, with 14 bases matching TRBD2. The CDR3 spans 20 residues. Germline V gene data show CDR1 as MDHEN and CDR2 as SYDVKM. Losses at the gene ends were 7 bases for V and 0 bases for J; bases not matched to a gene: 14. The CDR3 coding sequence is TGTGCCAGCATTCCCCGGTGGGGACTAGCGGGAGAGGGAGCCAAAAACATTCAGTACTTC. Amino acids: CASIPRWGLAGEGAKNIQYF.

The chain's CDR3 is CASSEGRDSEKLFF. The CDR3 DNA sequence: TGTGCCAGCAGTGAGGGCAGGGACTCTGAAAAACTGTTTTTT. The chain carries TRBV2 and TRBJ1-4; a weak D match, TRBD1 (5 bases). Per the germline V gene, CDR1 is SNHLY and CDR2 is FYNNEI. This CDR3 is built from 14 residues. The V end was cut by 3 bases, the J end by 7 bases, with 12 bases between.

This clone came up a few times. This rearrangement joins TRBV5-1 to TRBJ1-5, with no clear D. V was pared by 4 bases and J by 5 bases, with 10 bases between. The length of the CDR3 is 13 residues. Germline values: CDR1 SGHRS, CDR2 YFSETQ. The CDR3 DNA reads TGCGCCAGCAGCCCGGGAGACGATCAGCCCCAGCATTTT. It codes for CASSPGDDQPQHF.

This clone occurred a few times. The rearrangement uses TRBV5-1 and TRBJ2-1; TRBD2 matches 9 bases. V shed 4 bases and J 7 bases; nucleotides not matched to a gene: 12. Germline V gene lookup returns CDR1 SGHRS and CDR2 YFSETQ. This CDR3 comprises 16 residues. For the CDR3, the DNA is TGCGCCAGCAGCGAAGGACTAGCGAGGATTATGAATGAGCAGTTCTTC. This sequence encodes CASSEGLARIMNEQFF.

Here the CDR3 DNA reads TGCGCCAGCAGCCCCCCGGCTTCTGGGGGAGGAGCCGGGGAGCTGTTTTTT. Amino acid sequence: CASSPPASGGGAGELFF. This sequence joins TRBV4-1 and TRBJ2-2; D is possibly TRBD2 (6 bases). CDR1 is MGHRA, CDR2 YSYEKL, per germline. V was clipped by 4 bases and J by 6 bases, with 21 bases between them. This CDR3 has 17 residues.

The chain combines TRBV19 with TRBJ1-3, with D maybe TRBD1 (6 bases). The CDR3 loop spans 15 amino acids. The germline V gene has CDR1 LNHDA and CDR2 SQIVND (reference sequence). Trimming stripped 7 bases from V and 9 bases from J, with 22 bases between. The CDR3 DNA is TGTGCCAGTATCGATCAGGACAGACCTTCGGGCACCATATATTTT. Translation: CASIDQDRPSGTIYF.

This clone was seen only a few times. The chain combines TRBV5-6 with TRBJ2-3; the match to TRBD1 covers 9 bases. V shed 2 bases and J 6 bases; nucleotides not matched to a gene: 7. Germline V gene lookup returns CDR1 SGHDT and CDR2 YYEEEE. The CDR3 spans 15 residues. This CDR3 reads CASSLVGTGWDTQYF. The CDR3 DNA follows: TGTGCCAGCAGCTTAGTGGGGACAGGGTGGGATACGCAGTATTTT.

This clone has only a few counts. The chain recombines TRBV30 with TRBJ2-1; D is ambiguous. Germline V gives CDR1 GTSNPN, CDR2 SVGIG (reference sequence). V was pared by 1 base and J by 7 bases, with 14 bases between. CDR3 size: 14 residues. The CDR3 sequence is CAWSEHVGANEQFF. CDR3 DNA sequence: TGTGCCTGGAGTGAGCACGTCGGTGCGAATGAGCAGTTCTTC.

This clone was picked up a small number of times. This sample also contains other DNA sequences that code for the same CDR3. The chain combines TRBV19 with TRBJ1-2, with 10 nucleotides matching TRBD1. V shed 8 bases and J 4 bases; nucleotides not matched to a gene: 1. Germline CDR1 LNHDA, CDR2 SQIVND (reference sequence). The CDR3 is 12 residues long. The CDR3 nucleotides are TGTGCCAGTCGGACAGGGGGCTATGGCTACACCTTC. Translating it yields CASRTGGYGYTF.

This chain links TRBV11-2 with TRBJ2-7, with D perhaps matching TRBD1 (5 bases). Trimming stripped 5 bases from V and 5 bases from J, with 16 bases between. CDR1 and CDR2 (germline): SGHAT, FQNNGV. CDR3 length: 14 residues. The CDR3 region is CASSPGYSLNEQYF. CDR3 DNA: TGTGCCAGCAGCCCAGGGTACAGTCTAAACGAGCAGTACTTC.

J is TRBJ1-1 and V is TRBV4-1; a possible D gene is TRBD1 (6 bases). Germline CDR1 reads MGHRA; CDR2 reads YSYEKL. The CDR3 sequence is 16 residues long. The V gene lost 0 bases and the J gene lost 6 bases, with 17 bases spanning the gap. CDR3 bases: TGCGCCAGCAGCCAAGAATATGCAGGGGCGAGGCCTGAAGCTTTCTTT. Residues: CASSQEYAGARPEAFF.